This is a list of T cell receptor beta chains from one sample in a study of identifying expanded T cells in peripheral blood. Only in-frame clones appear in the TCRdb table, and some are missing; sequencing was by immunoSEQ multiplex PCR. The sample includes 100,000 or so clones, around 89% of them seen just once. The sequencing sample was made of blood. These receptors were taken from a person between 18 and 70 years old in good health. CDR3s include the opening cysteine and the closing phenylalanine or tryptophan. A D gene is named only where the DNA matches it firmly. Clone sizes are given selectively: once, few, many, or a class where the clone is expanded.

.	TRBV5-6	TRBJ1-2	.	TGTGCCAGCAGCCCTACCGGATATGGCTACACCTTC	CASSPTGYGYTF
TRBD2	TRBV5-1	TRBJ2-5	.	TGCGCCAGCAGCTTGGGTGGGAGGGGAGAGACCCAGTACTTC	CASSLGGRGETQYF
TRBD1	TRBV5-5	TRBJ2-5	.	TGCGCCAGCAGCCGATCTTCCGGACAGGGAACAGAGACCCAGTACTTC	CASSRSSGQGTETQYF
TRBD1	TRBV19	TRBJ1-5	.	TGTGCCAGTAGTGCTAGGACAGGCCACGGGGGCAATCAGCCCCAGCATTTT	CASSARTGHGGNQPQHF
.	TRBV7-3	TRBJ1-6	once	TGTGCCAGCAGCTTAAAGGGGCGATTCGGTAATTCACCCCTCCACTTT	CASSLKGRFGNSPLHF
TRBD2	TRBV9	TRBJ2-5	.	TGTGCCAGCAGCGCCTTTAGCGGGGGGGTGGTAGAGACCCAGTACTTC	CASSAFSGGVVETQYF
.	TRBV4-3	TRBJ2-3	once	TGCGCCAGCAGCCAAGGGACAGTCGGCACAGATACGCAGTATTTT	CASSQGTVGTDTQYF
.	TRBV28	TRBJ1-2	.	TGTGCCAGCAGTTTCTCGGGGGTTGGGCGATCTAGCTATGGCTACACCTTC	CASSFSGVGRSSYGYTF
.	TRBV19	TRBJ1-1	.	TGTGCCAGTAAAGGCCCAGGGGACCCGAACACTGAAGCTTTCTTT	CASKGPGDPNTEAFF
TRBD1	TRBV6-5	TRBJ1-2	large	TGTGCCAGCAGTTACTCCCCGGACAGGACTTATGGCTACACCTTC	CASSYSPDRTYGYTF
TRBD2	TRBV6-1	TRBJ2-1	.	TGTGCCAGCAGTGAAGGACTAGCGGGAGAAGGAAATGAGCAGTTCTTC	CASSEGLAGEGNEQFF
.	TRBV9	TRBJ1-3	few	TGTGCCAGCAGCAGAAGCTCTGGAAACACCATATATTTT	CASSRSSGNTIYF
.	TRBV2	TRBJ2-7	.	TGTGCCAGCAGTCTGACACAGGGAGAAGTCAACGAGCAGTACTTC	CASSLTQGEVNEQYF
TRBD1	TRBV27	TRBJ2-7	.	TGTGCCAGCAGTTTAAGGGGGCCAGGGAGCTCCTACTACTTC	CASSLRGPGSSYYF
TRBD1	TRBV7-9	TRBJ2-5	few	TGTGCCAGCAGCTCCACAGGGGGCGGCGAGACCCAGTACTTC	CASSSTGGGETQYF
TRBD1	TRBV11-3	TRBJ2-3	.	TGTGCCAGCAGCTACTGGACAGGTCATACTAGCACAGATACGCAGTATTTT	CASSYWTGHTSTDTQYF